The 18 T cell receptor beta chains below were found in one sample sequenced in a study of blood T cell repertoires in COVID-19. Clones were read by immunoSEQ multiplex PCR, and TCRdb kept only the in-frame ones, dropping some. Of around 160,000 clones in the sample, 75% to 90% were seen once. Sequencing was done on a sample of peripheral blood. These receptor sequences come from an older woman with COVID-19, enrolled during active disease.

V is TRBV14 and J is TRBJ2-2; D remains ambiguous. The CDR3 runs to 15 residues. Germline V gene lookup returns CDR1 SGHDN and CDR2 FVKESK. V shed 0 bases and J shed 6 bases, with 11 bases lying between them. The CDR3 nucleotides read TGTGCCAGCAGCCAAGAACGAGGCTCGGCCGGGGAGCTGTTTTTT. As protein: CASSQERGSAGELFF. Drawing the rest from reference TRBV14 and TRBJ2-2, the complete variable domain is EAGVTQFPSHSVIEKGQTVTLRCDPISGHDNLYWYRRVMGKEIKFLLHFVKESKQDESGMPNNRFLAERTGGTYSTLKVQPAELEDSGVYFCASSQERGSAGELFFGEGSRLTVL.

CDR3: CASSQVSSGNYGYTF. CDR3 DNA: TGCGCCAGCAGCCAAGTGTCGTCAGGGAACTATGGCTACACCTTC. The chain recombines TRBV4-1 with TRBJ1-2; D is possibly TRBD1 (5 bases). V dropped 1 base and J dropped 2 bases, with 11 bases sitting between them. The CDR3 runs 15 residues. Germline values: CDR1 MGHRA, CDR2 YSYEKL.

CDR3 DNA sequence: TGTGCCAGCAGCTTATACGAAGGGGGTGCCTACGAGCAGTACTTC. Translation: CASSLYEGGAYEQYF. J is TRBJ2-7 and V is TRBV7-3; tentatively, D is TRBD1 (6 bases). The CDR3 is 15 amino acids. Germline V gene data show CDR1 as SGHTA and CDR2 as FQGTGA. With 2 bases removed from V and 2 bases from J, the gap between germline ends came to 13 bases. The complete variable domain, with remaining parts taken from reference TRBV7-3 and TRBJ2-7, reads GAGVSQTPSNKVTEKGKYVELRCDPISGHTALYWYRQSLGQGPEFLIYFQGTGAADDSGLPNDRFFAVRPEGSVSTLKIQRTERGDSAVYLCASSLYEGGAYEQYFGPGTRLTVT.

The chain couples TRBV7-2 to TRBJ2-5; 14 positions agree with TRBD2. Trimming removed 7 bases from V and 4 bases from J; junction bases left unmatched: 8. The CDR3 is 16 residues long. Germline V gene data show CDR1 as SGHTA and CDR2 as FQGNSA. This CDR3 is CASTTSGGASGETQYF. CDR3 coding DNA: TGTGCCAGCACGACTAGCGGGGGGGCAAGCGGAGAGACCCAGTACTTC.

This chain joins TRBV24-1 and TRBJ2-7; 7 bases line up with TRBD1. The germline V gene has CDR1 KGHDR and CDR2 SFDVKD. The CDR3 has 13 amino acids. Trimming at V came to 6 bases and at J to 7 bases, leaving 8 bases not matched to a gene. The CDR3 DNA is TGTGCCACCAGTTCCACAGGGGAAGGGGAGCAGTACTTC. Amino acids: CATSSTGEGEQYF.

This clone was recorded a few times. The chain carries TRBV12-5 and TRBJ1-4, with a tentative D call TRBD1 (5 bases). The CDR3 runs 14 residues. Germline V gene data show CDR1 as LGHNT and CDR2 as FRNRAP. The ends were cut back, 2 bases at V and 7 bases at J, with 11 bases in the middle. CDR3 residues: CASGLSGGSEKLFF. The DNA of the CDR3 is TGTGCTAGTGGTTTGTCCGGGGGAAGTGAAAAACTGTTTTTT.

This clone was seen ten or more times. CDR3 in DNA: TGTGCCAGCAGTTTATCAGCAGGAAACTATGGCTACACCTTC. Translation: CASSLSAGNYGYTF. The V gene is TRBV27, the J gene TRBJ1-2; no clear D gene. The V end lost 0 bases, the J end lost 2 bases, and 7 bases lay between the germline ends. The CDR3 consists of 14 residues. Germline V gene lookup returns CDR1 MNHEY and CDR2 SMNVEV (reference sequence).

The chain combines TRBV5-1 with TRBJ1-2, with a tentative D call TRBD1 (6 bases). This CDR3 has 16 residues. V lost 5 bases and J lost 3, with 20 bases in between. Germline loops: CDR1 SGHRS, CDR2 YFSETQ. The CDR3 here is CASRLVWTEIHYGYTF. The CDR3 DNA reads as TGCGCCAGCAGACTCGTTTGGACAGAAATTCACTATGGCTACACCTTC.

CDR3 residues: CASSKDRVGAERSGNTIYF. CDR3 nucleotide sequence: TGTGCCAGCAGTAAGGACAGGGTGGGAGCCGAACGCTCTGGAAACACCATATATTTT. The V call is TRBV27, the J call TRBJ1-3; 8 bases map to TRBD1. Germline assignment: CDR1 MNHEY and CDR2 SMNVEV (reference sequence). V trimming: 5 bases; J trimming: 0 bases; junction bases outside the gene matches: 15. The CDR3 runs to 19 residues.

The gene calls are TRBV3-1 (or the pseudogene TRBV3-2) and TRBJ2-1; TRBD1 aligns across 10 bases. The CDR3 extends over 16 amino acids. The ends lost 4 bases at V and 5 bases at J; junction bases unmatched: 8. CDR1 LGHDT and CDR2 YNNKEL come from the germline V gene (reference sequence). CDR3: CASSLFWDRGNNEQFF. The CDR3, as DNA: TGTGCCAGCAGCCTCTTCTGGGACAGGGGTAACAATGAGCAGTTCTTC.

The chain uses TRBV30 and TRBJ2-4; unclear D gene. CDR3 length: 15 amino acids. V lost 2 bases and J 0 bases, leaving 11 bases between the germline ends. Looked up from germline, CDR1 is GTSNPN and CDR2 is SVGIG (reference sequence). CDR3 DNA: TGTGCCTGGAGTCCCTTAGAAGTAGCCAAAAACATTCAGTACTTC. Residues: CAWSPLEVAKNIQYF.

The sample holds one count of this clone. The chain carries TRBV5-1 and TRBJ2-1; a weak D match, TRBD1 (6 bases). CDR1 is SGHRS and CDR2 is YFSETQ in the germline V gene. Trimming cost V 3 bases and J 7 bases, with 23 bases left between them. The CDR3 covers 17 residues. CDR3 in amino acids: CASSYTPGDPIINEQFF. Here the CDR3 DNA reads TGCGCCAGCAGCTATACCCCAGGGGACCCCATAATAAATGAGCAGTTCTTC.

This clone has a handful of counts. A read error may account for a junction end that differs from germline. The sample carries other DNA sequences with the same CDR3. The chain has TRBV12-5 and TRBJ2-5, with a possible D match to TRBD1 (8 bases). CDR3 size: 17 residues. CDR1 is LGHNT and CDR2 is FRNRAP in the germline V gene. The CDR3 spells CARGLGGTGGQQETQYF. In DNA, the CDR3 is TGTGCTCGTGGTTTGGGGGGGACAGGCGGGCAACAAGAGACCCAGTACTTC.

CDR3 sequence: CASSQEVGSGGPIGELFF. In nucleotides, the CDR3 is TGTGCCAGCAGCCAAGAGGTTGGGTCGGGGGGGCCCATCGGGGAGCTGTTTTTT. The chain couples TRBV3-1 (or the pseudogene TRBV3-2) to TRBJ2-2, with 8 bases matching TRBD2. Germline V gene sequence: CDR1 LGHDT, CDR2 YNNKEL (reference sequence). The CDR3 runs to 18 residues. V lost 0 bases and J lost 7; bases outside the gene matches: 13.

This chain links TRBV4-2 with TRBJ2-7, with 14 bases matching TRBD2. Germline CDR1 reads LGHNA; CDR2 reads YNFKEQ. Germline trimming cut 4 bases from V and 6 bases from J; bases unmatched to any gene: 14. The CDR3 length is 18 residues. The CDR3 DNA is TGTGCCAGCAGCCCCGGACTAGCGGGGGGAGCTCGGGGGGGCGAGCAGTACTTC. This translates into CASSPGLAGGARGGEQYF.

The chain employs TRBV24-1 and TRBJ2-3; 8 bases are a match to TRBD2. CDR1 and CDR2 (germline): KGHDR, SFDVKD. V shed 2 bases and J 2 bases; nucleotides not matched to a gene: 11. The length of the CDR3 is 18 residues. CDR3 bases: TGTGCCACCAGTGATTCTCGCACTAGCGGACTATCCACAGATACGCAGTATTTT. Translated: CATSDSRTSGLSTDTQYF.

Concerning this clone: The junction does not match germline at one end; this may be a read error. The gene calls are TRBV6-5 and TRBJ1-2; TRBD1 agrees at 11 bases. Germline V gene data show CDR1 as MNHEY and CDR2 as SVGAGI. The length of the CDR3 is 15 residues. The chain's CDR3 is CASSDSGQGEDGYTF. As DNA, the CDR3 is TGTGCCAGCAGTGACTCGGGACAGGGGGAGGATGGCTACACCTTC.

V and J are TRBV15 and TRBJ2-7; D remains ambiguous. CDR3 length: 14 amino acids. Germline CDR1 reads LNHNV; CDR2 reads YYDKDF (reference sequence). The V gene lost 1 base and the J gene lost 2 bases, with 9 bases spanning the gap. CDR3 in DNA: TGTGCCACCAGCAGAGGGATAGGAGCCTACGAGCAGTACTTC. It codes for CATSRGIGAYEQYF. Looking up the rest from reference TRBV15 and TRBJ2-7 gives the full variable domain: DAMVIQNPRYQVTQFGKPVTLSCSQTLNHNVMYWYQQKSSQAPKLLFHYYDKDFNNEADTPDNFQSRRPNTSFCFLDIRSPGLGDTAMYLCATSRGIGAYEQYFGPGTRLTVT.